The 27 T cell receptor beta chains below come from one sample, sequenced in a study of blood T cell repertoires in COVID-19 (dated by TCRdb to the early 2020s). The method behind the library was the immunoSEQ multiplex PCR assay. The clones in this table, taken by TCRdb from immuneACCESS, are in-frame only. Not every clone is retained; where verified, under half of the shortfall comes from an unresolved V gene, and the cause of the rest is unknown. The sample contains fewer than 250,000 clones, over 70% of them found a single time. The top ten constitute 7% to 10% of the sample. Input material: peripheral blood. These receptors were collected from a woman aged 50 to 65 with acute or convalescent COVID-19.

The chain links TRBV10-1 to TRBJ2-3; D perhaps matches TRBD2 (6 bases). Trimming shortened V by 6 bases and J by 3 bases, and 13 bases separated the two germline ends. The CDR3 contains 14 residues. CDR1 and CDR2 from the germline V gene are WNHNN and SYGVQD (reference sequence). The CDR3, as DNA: TGCGCCAGCAGCCACGGGACTGAAACAGATACGCAGTATTTT. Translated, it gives CASSHGTETDTQYF.

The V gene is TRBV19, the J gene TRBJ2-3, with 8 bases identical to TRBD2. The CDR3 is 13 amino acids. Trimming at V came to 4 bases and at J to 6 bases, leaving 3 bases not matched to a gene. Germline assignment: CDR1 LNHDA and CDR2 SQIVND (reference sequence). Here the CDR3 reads CASSTRLADTQYF. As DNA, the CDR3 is TGTGCCAGTAGTACTCGACTAGCGGATACGCAGTATTTT.

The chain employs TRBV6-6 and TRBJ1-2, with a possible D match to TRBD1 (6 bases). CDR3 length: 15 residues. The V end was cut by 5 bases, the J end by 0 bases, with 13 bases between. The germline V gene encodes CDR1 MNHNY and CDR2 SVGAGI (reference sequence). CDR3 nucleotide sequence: TGTGCCAGCAGTCGTGACAGGCGGCCTAACTATGGCTACACCTTC. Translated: CASSRDRRPNYGYTF.

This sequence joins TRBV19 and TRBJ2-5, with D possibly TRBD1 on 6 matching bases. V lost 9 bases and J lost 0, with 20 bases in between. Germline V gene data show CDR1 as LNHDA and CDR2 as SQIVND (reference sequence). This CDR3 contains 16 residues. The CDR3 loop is CASRKDRWTDQETQYF. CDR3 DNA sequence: TGTGCCAGCCGAAAGGACCGTTGGACAGACCAAGAGACCCAGTACTTC.

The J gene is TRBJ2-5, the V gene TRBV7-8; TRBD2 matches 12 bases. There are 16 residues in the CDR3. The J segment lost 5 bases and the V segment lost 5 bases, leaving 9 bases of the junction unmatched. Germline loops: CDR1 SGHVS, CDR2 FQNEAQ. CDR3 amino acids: CASSPASGRARETQYF. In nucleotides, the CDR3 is TGTGCCAGCAGCCCAGCTAGCGGGAGGGCTCGGGAGACCCAGTACTTC.

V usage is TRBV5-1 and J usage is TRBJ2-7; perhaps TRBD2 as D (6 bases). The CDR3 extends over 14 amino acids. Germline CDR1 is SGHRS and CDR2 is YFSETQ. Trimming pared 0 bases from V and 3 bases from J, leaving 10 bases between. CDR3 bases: TGCGCCAGCAGCTTGGAGGTGGGAGGCTACGAGCAGTACTTC. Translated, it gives CASSLEVGGYEQYF.

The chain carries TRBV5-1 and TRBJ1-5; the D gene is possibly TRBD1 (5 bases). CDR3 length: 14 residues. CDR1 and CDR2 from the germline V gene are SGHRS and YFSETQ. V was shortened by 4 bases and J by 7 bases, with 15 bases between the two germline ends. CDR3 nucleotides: TGCGCCAGCAGCGAAAACTTAGGGGTCCAGCCCCAGCATTTT. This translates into CASSENLGVQPQHF.

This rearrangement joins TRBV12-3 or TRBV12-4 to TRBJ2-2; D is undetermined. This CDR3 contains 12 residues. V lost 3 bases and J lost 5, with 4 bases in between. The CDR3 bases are TGTGCCAGCAGTTTCGGGACCGGGGAGCTGTTTTTT. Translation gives CASSFGTGELFF.

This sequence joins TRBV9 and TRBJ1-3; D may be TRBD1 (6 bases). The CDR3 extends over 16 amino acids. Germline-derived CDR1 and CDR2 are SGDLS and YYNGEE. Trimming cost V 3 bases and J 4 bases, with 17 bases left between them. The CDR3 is CASSAVDTGFGNTIYF. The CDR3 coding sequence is TGTGCCAGCAGCGCCGTAGACACAGGGTTCGGAAACACCATATATTTT.

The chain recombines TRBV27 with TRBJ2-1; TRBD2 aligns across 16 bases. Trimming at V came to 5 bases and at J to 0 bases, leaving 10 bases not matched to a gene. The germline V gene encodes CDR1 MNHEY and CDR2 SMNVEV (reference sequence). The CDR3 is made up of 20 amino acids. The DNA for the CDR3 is TGTGCCAGCAGTACCCCGGGACTAGCGGGAGGGATGAGCTCCTACAATGAGCAGTTCTTC. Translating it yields CASSTPGLAGGMSSYNEQFF.

CDR3 residues: CASSEDRGSDYGYTF. For the CDR3, the DNA is TGTGCCAGCAGCGAGGACAGAGGATCAGACTATGGCTACACCTTC. The chain carries TRBV9 and TRBJ1-2; D is perhaps TRBD1 (6 bases). Germline-derived CDR1 and CDR2 are SGDLS and YYNGEE. The CDR3 contains 15 residues. V was trimmed by 3 bases and J by 3 bases, leaving 15 bases between them.

The CDR3 DNA sequence: TGTGCCAGCAGTGACGCCCCGCCCCGGACAGGGGAGAGCAATCAGCCCCAGCATTTT. Encoded protein: CASSDAPPRTGESNQPQHF. This chain uses TRBV6-4 with TRBJ1-5; 9 nucleotides align to TRBD1. Looked up from germline, CDR1 is MRHNA and CDR2 is SNTAGT. The CDR3 covers 19 residues. Trimming at V came to 2 bases and at J to 1 base, leaving 12 bases not matched to a gene.

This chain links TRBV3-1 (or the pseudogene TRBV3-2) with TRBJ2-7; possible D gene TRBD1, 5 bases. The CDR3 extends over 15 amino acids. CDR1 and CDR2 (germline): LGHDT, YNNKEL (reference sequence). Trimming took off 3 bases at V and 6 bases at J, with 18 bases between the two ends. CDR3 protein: CASSHSTYQGPEQYF. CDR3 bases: TGTGCCAGCAGCCACTCCACATACCAGGGTCCCGAGCAGTACTTC.

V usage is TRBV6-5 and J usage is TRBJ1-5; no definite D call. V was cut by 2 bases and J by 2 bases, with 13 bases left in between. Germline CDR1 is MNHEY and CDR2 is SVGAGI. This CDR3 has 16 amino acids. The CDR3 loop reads CASSYGQAKGNQPQHF. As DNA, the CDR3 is TGTGCCAGCAGTTACGGCCAGGCTAAGGGCAATCAGCCCCAGCATTTT.

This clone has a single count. This CDR3 reads CASSRSGSGTDTQYF. As DNA, the CDR3 is TGTGCCAGCAGCCGTAGCGGGAGTGGCACAGATACGCAGTATTTT. The J gene is TRBJ2-3, the V gene TRBV11-3; TRBD2 matches 9 bases. From germline, CDR1 is SGHNT and CDR2 YENEEA. The J segment lost 1 base and the V segment lost 5 bases, leaving 4 bases of the junction unmatched. The CDR3 is 15 amino acids.

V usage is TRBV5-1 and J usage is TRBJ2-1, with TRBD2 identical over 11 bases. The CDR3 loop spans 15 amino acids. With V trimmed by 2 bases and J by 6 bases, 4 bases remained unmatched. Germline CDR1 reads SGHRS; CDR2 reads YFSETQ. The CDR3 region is CASSFAGTSGNEQFF. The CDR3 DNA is TGCGCCAGCAGCTTCGCCGGGACTAGCGGCAATGAGCAGTTCTTC.

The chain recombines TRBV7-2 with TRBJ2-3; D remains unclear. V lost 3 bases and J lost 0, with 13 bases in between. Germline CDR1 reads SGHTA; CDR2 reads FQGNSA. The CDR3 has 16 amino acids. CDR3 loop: CASSFLSALSTDTQYF. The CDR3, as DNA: TGTGCCAGCAGCTTCCTGTCTGCGCTTAGCACAGATACGCAGTATTTT.

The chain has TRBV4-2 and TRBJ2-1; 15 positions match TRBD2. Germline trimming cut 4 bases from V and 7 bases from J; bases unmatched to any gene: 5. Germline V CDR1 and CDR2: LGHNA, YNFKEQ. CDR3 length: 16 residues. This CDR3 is CASSLAGTSGRNEQFF. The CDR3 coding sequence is TGTGCCAGCAGCCTCGCCGGGACTAGCGGGAGGAATGAGCAGTTCTTC.

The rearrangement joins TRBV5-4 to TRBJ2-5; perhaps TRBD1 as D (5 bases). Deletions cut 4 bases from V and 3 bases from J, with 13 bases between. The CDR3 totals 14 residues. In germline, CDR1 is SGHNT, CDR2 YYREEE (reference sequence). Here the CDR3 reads CASSPGLGEETQYF. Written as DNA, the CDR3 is TGTGCCAGCAGCCCTGGGTTAGGGGAAGAGACCCAGTACTTC. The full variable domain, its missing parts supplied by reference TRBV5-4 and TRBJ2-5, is ETGVTQSPTHLIKTRGQQVTLRCSSQSGHNTVSWYQQALGQGPQFIFQYYREEENGRGNFPPRFSGLQFPNYSSELNVNALELDDSALYLCASSPGLGEETQYFGPGTRLLVL.

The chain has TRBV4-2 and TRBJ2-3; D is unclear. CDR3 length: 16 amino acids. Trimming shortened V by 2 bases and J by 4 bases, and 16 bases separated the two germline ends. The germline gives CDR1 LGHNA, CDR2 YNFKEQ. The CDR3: CASSQTSLMVADTQYF. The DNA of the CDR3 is TGTGCCAGCAGCCAAACGTCACTGATGGTTGCAGATACGCAGTATTTT.

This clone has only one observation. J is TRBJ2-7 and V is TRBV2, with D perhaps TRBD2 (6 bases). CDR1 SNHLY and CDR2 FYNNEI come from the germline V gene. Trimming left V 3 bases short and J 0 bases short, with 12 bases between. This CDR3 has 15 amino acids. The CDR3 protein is CASSDGGLSSYEQYF. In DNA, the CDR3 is TGTGCCAGCAGTGACGGAGGACTAAGCTCCTACGAGCAGTACTTC.

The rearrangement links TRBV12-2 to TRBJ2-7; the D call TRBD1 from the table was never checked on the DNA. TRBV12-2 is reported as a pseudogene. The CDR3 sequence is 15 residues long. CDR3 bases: TGTGCAAGTCGCTTAGCCGGGACACCCTATTACGAGCAGTACTTC. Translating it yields CASRLAGTPYYEQYF.

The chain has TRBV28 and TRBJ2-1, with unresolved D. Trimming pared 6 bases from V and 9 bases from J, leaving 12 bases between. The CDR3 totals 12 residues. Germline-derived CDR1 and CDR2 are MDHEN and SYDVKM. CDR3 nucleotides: TGTGCCAGCAGCCTAACTTTGGTTGAGCAGTTCTTC. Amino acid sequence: CASSLTLVEQFF.

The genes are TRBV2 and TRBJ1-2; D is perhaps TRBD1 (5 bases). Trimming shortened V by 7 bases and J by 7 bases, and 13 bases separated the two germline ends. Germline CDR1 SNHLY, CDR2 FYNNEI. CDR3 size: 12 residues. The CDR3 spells CASNQGLGGYTF. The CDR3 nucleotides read TGTGCCAGCAACCAGGGACTAGGTGGCTACACCTTC.

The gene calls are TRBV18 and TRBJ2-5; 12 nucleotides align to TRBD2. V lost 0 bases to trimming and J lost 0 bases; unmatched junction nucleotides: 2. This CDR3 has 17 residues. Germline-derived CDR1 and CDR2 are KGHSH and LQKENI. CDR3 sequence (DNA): TGTGCCAGCTCACCACCGCTAGCGGGGGGGTACCAAGAGACCCAGTACTTC. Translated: CASSPPLAGGYQETQYF.

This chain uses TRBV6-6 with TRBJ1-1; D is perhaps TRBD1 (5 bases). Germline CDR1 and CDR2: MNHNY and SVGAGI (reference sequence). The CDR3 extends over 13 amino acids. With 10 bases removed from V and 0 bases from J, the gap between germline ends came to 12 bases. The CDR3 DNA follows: TGTGCCATTCGGGGGGGGATGAACACTGAAGCTTTCTTT. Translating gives CAIRGGMNTEAFF.

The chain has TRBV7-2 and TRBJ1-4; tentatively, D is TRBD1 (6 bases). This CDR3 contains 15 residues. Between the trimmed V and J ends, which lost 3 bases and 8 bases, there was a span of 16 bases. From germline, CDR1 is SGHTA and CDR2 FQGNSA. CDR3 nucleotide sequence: TGTGCCAGCAGCTTGTCAGGGGCTGGGGGCGAAAAACTGTTTTTT. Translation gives CASSLSGAGGEKLFF. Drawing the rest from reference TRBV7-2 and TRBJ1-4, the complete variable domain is GAGVSQSPSNKVTEKGKDVELRCDPISGHTALYWYRQSLGQGLEFLIYFQGNSAPDKSGLPSDRFSAERTGGSVSTLTIQRTQQEDSAVYLCASSLSGAGGEKLFFGSGTQLSVL.